The clone carrying this T cell receptor beta chain was detected once. Genomic DNA was employed as the template in profiling TCR beta VDJ and CDR3. TCRdb recomputed calls from the reads with MiXCR, one row per CDR3 protein. The sample contains under 350,000 distinct CDR3 sequences, 56% of which appear only once. This record comes from a study of CD8+CD57+ T cells in acquired aplastic anemia. All patients picked for sequencing had shown, by flow cytometry, an expansion of CD8+CD57+ cells. Among the patients, all had severe acquired aplastic anemia. Patients had undergone no therapy by the time their blood was sampled. This clonotype originated in a human donor with aplastic anemia. Material: sorted CD4+, CD8+, or CD8+CD57+ T cells (not recorded which) from PBMCs.

CDR3 region: CASRDRSYEQYF. DNA of the CDR3: TGTGCCAGCAGAGACAGATCCTACGAGCAGTACTTC. This chain joins TRBV7-8 and TRBJ2-7; D is possibly TRBD1 (5 bases). CDR1 is SGHVS and CDR2 is FQNEAQ in the germline V gene. This CDR3 spans 12 amino acids. V was cut by 6 bases and J by 1 base, with 7 bases left in between.